This T cell receptor beta chain appears in the sequencing data of a study of siplizumab effects on memory and regulatory T cells. The protocol was immunoSEQ multiplex PCR, while the TCRdb copy is restricted to in-frame clones and leaves out a portion. The sample contains 99,000 or so clones, about 92% of which appear only once. Germline CDR1 is SGHKS and CDR2 is YYEKEE (reference sequence). Trimming took 1 base from V and 4 from J, leaving 6 bases between them. The CDR3 totals 12 residues. This TCR was sampled from a human donor in good health. The chain carries TRBV5-5 and TRBJ2-7; D remains unclear. The source material was CD4+ T cells sorted from blood. For the CDR3, the DNA is TGTGCCAGCAGCTTGACGGCTTACGAGCAGTACTTC. It translates to CASSLTAYEQYF. The variable domain in full, with the rest retrieved from reference TRBV5-5 and TRBJ2-7, is DAGVTQSPTHLIKTRGQQVTLRCSPISGHKSVSWYQQVLGQGPQFIFQYYEKEERGRGNFPDRFSARQFPNYSSELNVNALLLGDSALYLCASSLTAYEQYFGPGTRLTVT.